This T cell receptor (beta chain) was captured by sequencing in a study of T cells in Graves' hyperthyroidism and ophthalmopathy (dated by TCRdb to between 2018 and 2021). Regarding the research as a whole: Peripheral blood was collected at initial diagnosis, before any treatment. After sampling, hyperthyroidism patients received methimazole starting at 30 mg daily, and ophthalmopathy patients received high-dose intravenous methylprednisolone. The paper describes TCR Vbeta CDR3 sequencing of roughly 130 peripheral blood samples, made up of some 42 ophthalmopathy patients, 70 to 80 hyperthyroidism patients and 17 progressor patients. In addition, the study compared T-cell repertoires in thyroid tissue and in blood from roughly six Graves' hyperthyroidism patients. Whether ophthalmopathy could be predicted prospectively was tested in an independent validation cohort made up of 18 to 20 hyperthyroidism patients plus 17 patients who later progressed to ophthalmopathy. To identify distinguishing TCR V-J signatures, a discovery cohort of about a hundred patients was used, comprising 40 to 45 with Graves' ophthalmopathy and around 60 with stable Graves' hyperthyroidism. For training and testing, the roughly 100 patients in the discovery cohort were randomly divided in a 7:3 ratio. Broad study findings and their caveats: Most expanded thyroid clonotypes (frequency above 0.001) were also found in blood, which suggests that blood repertoires may mirror thyroid immune responses. No statistical method was used to fix the sample size in advance, and group allocation was not hidden from the investigators. Ophthalmopathy was separated from stable hyperthyroidism by a 13 V-J signature model, with about 88% sensitivity and approximately 81% specificity obtained in cross-validation and 80%/75% obtained in testing. In validation, the model predicted progression to ophthalmopathy with over 60% sensitivity and about 73% specificity, a median of 6.5 months before onset.

From cysteine to phenylalanine, the CDR3 is 17 amino acids long. Only CDR3 DNA is held: 51 bases, read in frame from base 1. V gives up 4 bases and J gives up 0 bases, and the segment between their germline ends measures 20 bases. The germline V gene provides CDR1 SGHRS and CDR2 YFSETQ. TCR beta CDR3 regions were amplified from RNA transcripts. For the first round of RT-PCR on the TCR CDR3, the HTBI primer set was used together with the Qiagen OneStep RT-PCR kit. A second multiplex PCR round built the libraries, followed by size selection and purification. Paired-end sequencing of the libraries was performed with 100 bp reads on an Illumina HiSeq2000. In the paper's pipeline: Raw data were processed with SOAPnuke, discarding reads with adapters, uncalled bases, mean Phred below 15, or no exact constant-primer or identifier match. High-quality paired reads were merged with COPE v1.2.5, and unique nucleotide sequences were defined as clonotypes. MiTCR v1.1 was used to align clonotypes to the IMGT TRBV, TRBD and TRBJ reference segments. Only V-J combinations with frequency above 0.0001, covering 99% to 99.2% of repertoires, were analysed. The TCS score was defined as the ratio of F50 (clonal expansion) to E x V (chaos), calculated using BLOSUM62-based TCRdist between CDR3 peptides within each V-J. Welch's t-statistics and random forest reduced roughly 530 V-J features to 13, which were used in a naive Bayes classifier (R e1071). TCRdb itself trimmed the public reads at Q25 with fastp, ran MiXCR and retained productive beta chains. Every CDR3 protein is listed once, alongside the most common genes and DNA of its rows. The authors' filters were not applied to this entry. The sample contains 300,000 to 500,000 distinct CDR3 sequences, just under 15% of them found a single time. Around a third of the sample is taken by the ten largest.

A patient counted as having stable Graves' hyperthyroidism if no progression to ophthalmopathy occurred over 18 months of follow-up. Hyperthyroidism patients were aged 18 to 65 years and newly diagnosed, with disease duration of less than 2 months. Patients with uncontrolled infections, other autoimmune diseases, pregnancy or lactation were excluded. Diagnoses relied on clinical symptoms, serum thyroxine and TRAb, thyroid ultrasound and orbital computed tomography. PBMCs were separated from over 9 ml of fresh peripheral blood using Ficoll-Paque density gradient centrifugation. Total RNA was extracted with Trizol reagent, and quality was checked on an Agilent 2100 Bioanalyzer. In this sample, this clonotype turned up many times. No antigen is known for it. Qualities for individual bases were not recorded, and no much larger clone is one base off.

The chain is encoded by TRBV5-1 joined to TRBJ2-7; no D gene can be assigned with confidence. The sequence was obtained from a woman aged 25 to 45 with Graves' hyperthyroidism. The specimen was blood. The nucleotide sequence is TGCGCCAGCAGCGGACCTACCTGGACCACCTACTCCTACGAGCAGTACTTC. It is translated as CASSGPTWTTYSYEQYF.